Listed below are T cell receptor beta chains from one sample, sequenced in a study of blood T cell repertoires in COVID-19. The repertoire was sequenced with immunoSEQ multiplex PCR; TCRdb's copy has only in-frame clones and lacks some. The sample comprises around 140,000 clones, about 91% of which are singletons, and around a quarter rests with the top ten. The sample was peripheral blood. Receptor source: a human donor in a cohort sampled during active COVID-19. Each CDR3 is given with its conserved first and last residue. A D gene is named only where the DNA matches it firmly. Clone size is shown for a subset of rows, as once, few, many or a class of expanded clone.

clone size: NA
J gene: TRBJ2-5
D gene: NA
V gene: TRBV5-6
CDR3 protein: CASSPGEVETQYF
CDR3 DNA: TGTGCCAGCAGCCCCGGGGAGGTAGAGACCCAGTACTTC

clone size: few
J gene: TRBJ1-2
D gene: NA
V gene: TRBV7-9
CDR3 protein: CASSVDSYGYTF
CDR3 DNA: TGTGCCAGCAGCGTAGACAGCTATGGCTACACCTTC

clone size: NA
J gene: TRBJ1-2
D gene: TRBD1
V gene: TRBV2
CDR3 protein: CASRMGQHYGYTF
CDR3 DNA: TGTGCCAGCAGAATGGGACAGCACTATGGCTACACCTTC

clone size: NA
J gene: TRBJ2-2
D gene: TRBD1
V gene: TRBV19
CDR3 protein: CASSIRGTGGTGELFF
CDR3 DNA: TGTGCCAGTAGTATCAGGGGGACAGGTGGCACCGGGGAGCTGTTTTTT

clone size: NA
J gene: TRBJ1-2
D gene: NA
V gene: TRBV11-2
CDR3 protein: CATEGLDYGYTF
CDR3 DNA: TGTGCCACCGAGGGTTTAGACTATGGCTACACCTTC

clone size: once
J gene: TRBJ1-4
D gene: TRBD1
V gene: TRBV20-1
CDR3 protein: CSASGLLQGLGKLFF
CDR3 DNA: TGCAGTGCTAGTGGGCTATTACAGGGGTTGGGTAAACTGTTTTTT

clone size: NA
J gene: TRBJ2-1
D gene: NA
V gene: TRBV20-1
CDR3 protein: CTPRSGNEQFF
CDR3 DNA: TGCACCCCGAGGAGTGGGAATGAGCAGTTCTTC

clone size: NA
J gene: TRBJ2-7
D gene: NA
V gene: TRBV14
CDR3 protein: CASSRAAPGLGYEQYF
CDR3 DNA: TGTGCCAGCAGCCGAGCGGCTCCGGGTCTCGGCTACGAGCAGTACTTC

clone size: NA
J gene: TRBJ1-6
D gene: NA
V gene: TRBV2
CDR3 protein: CASSTATVFYSPLHF
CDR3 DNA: TGTGCCAGCAGTACCGCGACAGTTTTCTATTCACCCCTCCACTTT

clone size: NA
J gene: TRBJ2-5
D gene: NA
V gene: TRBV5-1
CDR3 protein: CASSPGSQETQYF
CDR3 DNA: TGCGCCAGCAGCCCAGGGTCTCAAGAGACCCAGTACTTC

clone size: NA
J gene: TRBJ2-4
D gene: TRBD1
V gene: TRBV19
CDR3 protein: CASSIRGLGYKNIQYF
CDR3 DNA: TGTGCCAGTAGTATAAGGGGGCTGGGATACAAAAACATTCAGTACTTC

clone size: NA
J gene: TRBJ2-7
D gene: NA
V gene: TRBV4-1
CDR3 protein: CASSQDPEIYEQYF
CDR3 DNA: TGCGCCAGCAGCCAAGATCCGGAGATCTACGAGCAGTACTTC

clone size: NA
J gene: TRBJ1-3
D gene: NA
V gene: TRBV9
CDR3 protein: CASSARTGNTIYF
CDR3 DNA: TGTGCCAGCAGCGCCCGGACAGGAAACACCATATATTTT

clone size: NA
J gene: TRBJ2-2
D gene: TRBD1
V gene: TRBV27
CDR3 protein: CASSPGTANTGELFF
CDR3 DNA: TGTGCCAGCAGCCCCGGGACAGCGAACACCGGGGAGCTGTTTTTT

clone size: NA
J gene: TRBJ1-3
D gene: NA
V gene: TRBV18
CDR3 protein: CASSTGHGLSGNTIYF
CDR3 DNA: TGTGCCAGCTCAACGGGACATGGGCTCTCTGGAAACACCATATATTTT

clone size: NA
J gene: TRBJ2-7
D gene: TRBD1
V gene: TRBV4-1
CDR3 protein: CASSQAGTGAYEQYF
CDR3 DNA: TGCGCCAGCAGCCAAGCAGGGACAGGGGCCTACGAGCAGTACTTC

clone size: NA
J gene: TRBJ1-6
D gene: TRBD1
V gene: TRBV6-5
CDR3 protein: CASSYRTGDSPLHF
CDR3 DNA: TGTGCCAGCAGTTACCGGACAGGGGATTCACCCCTCCACTTT

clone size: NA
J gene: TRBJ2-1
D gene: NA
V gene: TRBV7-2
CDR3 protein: CASSLNRWGSYNEQFF
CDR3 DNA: TGTGCCAGCAGCTTAAACAGGTGGGGCTCCTACAATGAGCAGTTCTTC

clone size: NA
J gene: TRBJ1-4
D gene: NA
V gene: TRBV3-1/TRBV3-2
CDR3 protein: CASSPGPPGKKLFF
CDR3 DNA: TGTGCCAGCAGCCCTGGGCCCCCCGGCAAAAAACTGTTTTTT

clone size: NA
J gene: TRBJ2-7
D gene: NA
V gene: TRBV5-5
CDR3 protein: CASSRDRFEQYF
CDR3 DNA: TGTGCCAGCAGTCGTGACAGGTTCGAGCAGTACTTC

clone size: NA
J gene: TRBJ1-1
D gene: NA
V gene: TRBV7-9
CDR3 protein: CASSLNGLKGTEAFF
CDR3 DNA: TGTGCCAGCAGCTTAAACGGGCTGAAGGGGACTGAAGCTTTCTTT

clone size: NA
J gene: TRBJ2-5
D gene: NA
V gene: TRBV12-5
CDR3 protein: CASGLRNRETQYF
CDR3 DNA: TGTGCTAGTGGCCTCAGGAATCGAGAGACCCAGTACTTC

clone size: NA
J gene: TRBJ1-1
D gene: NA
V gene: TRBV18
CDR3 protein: CASSLLSGAGATEAFF
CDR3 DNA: TGTGCCAGCTCACTCCTCTCAGGGGCCGGGGCCACTGAAGCTTTCTTT

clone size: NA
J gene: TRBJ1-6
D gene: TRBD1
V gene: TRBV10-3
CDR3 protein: CAISQGAADSPLHF
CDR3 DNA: TGTGCCATCAGCCAGGGGGCCGCGGATTCACCCCTCCACTTT

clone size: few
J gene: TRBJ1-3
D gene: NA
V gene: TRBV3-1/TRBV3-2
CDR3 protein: CASSQAVGNTIYF
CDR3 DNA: TGTGCCAGCAGCCAAGCTGTTGGAAACACCATATATTTT

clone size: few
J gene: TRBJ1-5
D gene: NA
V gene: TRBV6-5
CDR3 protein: CASSYSGTHNQPQHF
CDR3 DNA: TGTGCCAGCAGTTACTCGGGGACACATAATCAGCCCCAGCATTTT

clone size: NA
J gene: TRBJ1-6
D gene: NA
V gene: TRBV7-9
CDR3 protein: CASSLSAAGSPLHF
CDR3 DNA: TGTGCCAGCAGCTTATCCGCCGCGGGGTCACCCCTCCACTTT

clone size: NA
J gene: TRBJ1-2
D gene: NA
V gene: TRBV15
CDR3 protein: CATSRVRGGYGYTF
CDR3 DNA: TGTGCCACCAGCAGAGTAAGGGGGGGCTATGGCTACACCTTC

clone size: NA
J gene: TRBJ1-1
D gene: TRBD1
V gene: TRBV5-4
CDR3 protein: CASSPGGQGVFGTEAFF
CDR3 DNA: TGTGCCAGCAGCCCTGGGGGACAGGGGGTTTTTGGAACTGAAGCTTTCTTT

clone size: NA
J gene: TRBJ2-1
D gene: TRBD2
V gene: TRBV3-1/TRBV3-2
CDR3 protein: CASSPSGGAPNEQFF
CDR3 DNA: TGTGCCAGCAGTCCTAGCGGGGGGGCCCCCAATGAGCAGTTCTTC

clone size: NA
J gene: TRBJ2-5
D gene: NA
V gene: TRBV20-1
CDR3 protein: CSAIRGETQYF
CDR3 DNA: TGCAGTGCTATTAGGGGAGAGACCCAGTACTTC

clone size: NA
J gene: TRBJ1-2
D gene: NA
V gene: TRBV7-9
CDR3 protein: CASSYLEAAF
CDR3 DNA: TGTGCCAGCAGCTATTTGGAGGCCGCCTTC

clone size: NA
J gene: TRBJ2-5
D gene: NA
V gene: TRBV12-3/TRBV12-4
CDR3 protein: CASSLRETQYF
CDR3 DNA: TGTGCCAGCAGTTTACGAGAGACCCAGTACTTC

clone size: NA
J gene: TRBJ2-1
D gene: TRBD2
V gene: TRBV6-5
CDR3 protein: CASSQLGLALF
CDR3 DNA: TGTGCCAGCAGTCAGCTGGGACTAGCTCTCTTC

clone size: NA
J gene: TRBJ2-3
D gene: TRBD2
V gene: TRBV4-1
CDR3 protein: CASSQDRSGGLRDTQYF
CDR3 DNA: TGCGCCAGCAGCCAAGATAGGAGCGGGGGGCTAAGAGATACGCAGTATTTT

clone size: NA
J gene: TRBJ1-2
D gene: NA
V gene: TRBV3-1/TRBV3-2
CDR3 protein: CASSQGGPINYGYTF
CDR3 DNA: TGTGCCAGCAGCCAAGGTGGCCCGATTAACTATGGCTACACCTTC

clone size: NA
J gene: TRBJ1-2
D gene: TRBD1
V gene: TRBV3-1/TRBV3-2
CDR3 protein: CASSHPRDRSLYGYTF
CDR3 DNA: TGTGCCAGCAGCCATCCCCGGGACAGGAGCCTCTATGGCTACACCTTC

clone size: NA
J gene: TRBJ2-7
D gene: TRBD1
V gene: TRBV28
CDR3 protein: CASAPFKGQGAYEQYF
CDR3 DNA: TGTGCCAGCGCCCCCTTTAAGGGACAGGGCGCCTACGAGCAGTACTTC

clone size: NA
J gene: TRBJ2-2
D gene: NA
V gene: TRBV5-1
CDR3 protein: CASSLVGADTGELFF
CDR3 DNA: TGCGCCAGCAGCTTGGTGGGGGCGGACACCGGGGAGCTGTTTTTT

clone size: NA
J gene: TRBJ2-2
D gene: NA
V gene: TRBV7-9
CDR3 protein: CASSRRRAGELFF
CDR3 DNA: NA

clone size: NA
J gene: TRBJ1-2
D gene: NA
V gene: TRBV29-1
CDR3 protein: CSVAGSYGYTF
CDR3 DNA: TGCAGCGTTGCAGGCAGCTACGGCTACACCTTC

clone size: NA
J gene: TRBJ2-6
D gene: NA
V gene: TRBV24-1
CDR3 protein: CATSDNTPRGTGANVLTF
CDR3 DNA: TGTGCCACCAGTGACAATACCCCCCGGGGGACTGGGGCCAACGTCCTGACTTTC

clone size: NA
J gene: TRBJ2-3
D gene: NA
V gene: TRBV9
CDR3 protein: CASGGGGTDTQYF
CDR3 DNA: TGTGCCAGCGGAGGGGGGGGCACAGATACGCAGTATTTT

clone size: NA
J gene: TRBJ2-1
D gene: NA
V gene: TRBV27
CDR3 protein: CASSFTGSSYNEQFF
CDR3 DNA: TGTGCCAGCAGTTTTACAGGGAGCTCCTACAATGAGCAGTTCTTC

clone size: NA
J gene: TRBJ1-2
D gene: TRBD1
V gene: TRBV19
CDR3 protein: CASSRGQGFDYGYTF
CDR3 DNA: TGTGCCAGTAGTAGGGGACAGGGGTTTGACTATGGCTACACCTTC

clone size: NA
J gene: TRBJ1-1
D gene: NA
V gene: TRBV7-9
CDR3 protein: CASTESQANTEAFF
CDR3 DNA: TGTGCCAGCACCGAATCACAGGCGAACACTGAAGCTTTCTTT

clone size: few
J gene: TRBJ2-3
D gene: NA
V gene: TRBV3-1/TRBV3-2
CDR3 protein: CASSTHRDTQYF
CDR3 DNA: TGTGCCAGCAGCACCCACAGGGATACGCAGTATTTT

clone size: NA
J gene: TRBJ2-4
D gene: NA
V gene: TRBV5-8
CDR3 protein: CASSPLAVAKNIQYF
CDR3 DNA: TGTGCCAGCAGCCCGTTGGCAGTAGCCAAAAACATTCAGTACTTC

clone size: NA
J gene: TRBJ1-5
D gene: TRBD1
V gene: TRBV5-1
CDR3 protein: CASSWTGGFDQPQHF
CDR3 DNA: TGCGCCAGCAGCTGGACAGGGGGCTTTGATCAGCCCCAGCATTTT

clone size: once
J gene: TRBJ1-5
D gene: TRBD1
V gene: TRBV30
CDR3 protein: CAWSVQGGAQHF
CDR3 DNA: TGTGCCTGGAGTGTACAGGGGGGGGCCCAGCATTTT

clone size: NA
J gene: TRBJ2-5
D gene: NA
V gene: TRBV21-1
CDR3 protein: CASSKETRQSQTQYF
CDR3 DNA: TGTGCCAGCAGCAAAGAAACGAGACAGTCTCAGACCCAGTACTTC

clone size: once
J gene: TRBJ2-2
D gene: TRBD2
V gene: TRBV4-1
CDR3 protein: CASSQVVSGGSNTGELFF
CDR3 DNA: TGCGCCAGCAGCCAAGTCGTTAGCGGGGGGTCGAACACCGGGGAGCTGTTTTTT

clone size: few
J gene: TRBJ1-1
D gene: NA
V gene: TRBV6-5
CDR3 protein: CAIKMGEGGTEAFF
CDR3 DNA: TGTGCCATCAAAATGGGAGAGGGTGGCACTGAAGCTTTCTTT

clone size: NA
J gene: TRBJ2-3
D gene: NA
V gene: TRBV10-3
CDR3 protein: CAISSDNTDTQYF
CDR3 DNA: TGTGCCATCAGTTCCGACAACACAGATACGCAGTATTTT

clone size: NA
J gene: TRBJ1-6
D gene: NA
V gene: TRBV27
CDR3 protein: CASSSVQGAPLHF
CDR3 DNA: TGTGCCAGCAGTTCGGTACAGGGAGCACCCCTCCACTTT